This TCR beta chain derives from a study of cytomegalovirus exposure and HLA in healthy donors. V lost 7 bases and J lost 3, with 14 bases in between. The CDR3 spans 14 residues. From germline, CDR1 is MNHEY and CDR2 SVGAGI. Vbeta (60) and Jbeta (13) primers were used in the PCR. The assay was immunoSEQ multiplex PCR, and TCRdb's table has in-frame clones only and misses some. The sample shows 95,000 to 150,000 clones, 75% to 85% of them seen only once. The sample taken for sequencing was PBMCs. The clonotype originates from a man aged 35 to 55 in good health and CMV-seronegative. This chain uses TRBV6-5 with TRBJ2-3; D possibly corresponds to TRBD1 (6 bases). The CDR3 coding sequence is TGTGCCAGCACCTTTCGCGGACAGACAGATACGCAGTATTTT. This codes for CASTFRGQTDTQYF.